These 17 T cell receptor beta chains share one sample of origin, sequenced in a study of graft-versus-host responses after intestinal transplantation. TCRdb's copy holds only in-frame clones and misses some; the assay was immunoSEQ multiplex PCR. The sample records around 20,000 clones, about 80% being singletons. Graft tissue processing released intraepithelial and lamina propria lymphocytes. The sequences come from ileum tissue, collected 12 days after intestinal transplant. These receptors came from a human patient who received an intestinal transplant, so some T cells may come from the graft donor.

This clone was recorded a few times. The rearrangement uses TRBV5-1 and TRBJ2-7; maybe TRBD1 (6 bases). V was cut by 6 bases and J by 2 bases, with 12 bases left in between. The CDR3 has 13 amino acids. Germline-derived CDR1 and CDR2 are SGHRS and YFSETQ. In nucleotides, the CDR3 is TGCGCCAGCATACGACAGGCGACCTACGAGCAGTACTTC. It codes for CASIRQATYEQYF.

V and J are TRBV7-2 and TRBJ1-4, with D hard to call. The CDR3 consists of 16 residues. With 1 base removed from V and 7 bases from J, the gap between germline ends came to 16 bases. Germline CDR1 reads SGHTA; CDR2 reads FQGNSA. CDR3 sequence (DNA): TGTGCCAGCAGCTTAGGTCTGTTGGAGTTAGGTGAAAAACTGTTTTTT. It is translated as CASSLGLLELGEKLFF.

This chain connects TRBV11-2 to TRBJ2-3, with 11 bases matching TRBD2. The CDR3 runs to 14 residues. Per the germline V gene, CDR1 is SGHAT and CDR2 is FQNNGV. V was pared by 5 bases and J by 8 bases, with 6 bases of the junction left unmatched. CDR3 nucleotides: TGTGCCAGCAGCCCCGGGCTAGCGGGGGGTACGCAGTATTTT. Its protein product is CASSPGLAGGTQYF.

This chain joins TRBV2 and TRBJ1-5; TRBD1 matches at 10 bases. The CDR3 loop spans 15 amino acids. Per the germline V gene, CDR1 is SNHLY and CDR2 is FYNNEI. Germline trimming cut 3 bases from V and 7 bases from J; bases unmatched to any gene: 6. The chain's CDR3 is CASSEGTGENQPQHF. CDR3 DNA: TGTGCCAGCAGTGAGGGGACAGGGGAGAACCAGCCCCAGCATTTT.

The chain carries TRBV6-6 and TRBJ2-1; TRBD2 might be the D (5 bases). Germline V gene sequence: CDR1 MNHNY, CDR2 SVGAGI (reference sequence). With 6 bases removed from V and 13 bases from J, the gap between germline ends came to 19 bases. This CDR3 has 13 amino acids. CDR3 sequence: CASRSSSLGKQFF. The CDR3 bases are TGTGCCAGCAGGTCTTCCTCGCTCGGGAAACAGTTCTTC.

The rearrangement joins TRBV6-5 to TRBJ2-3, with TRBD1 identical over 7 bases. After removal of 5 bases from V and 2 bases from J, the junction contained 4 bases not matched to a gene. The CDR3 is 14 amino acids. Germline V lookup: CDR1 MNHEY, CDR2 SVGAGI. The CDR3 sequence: CASSGTVHTDTQYF. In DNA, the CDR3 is TGTGCCAGCAGTGGGACAGTGCACACAGATACGCAGTATTTT.

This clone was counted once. The CDR3 DNA reads as TGTGCCAGCAGTTCCCCGACTAGCGGGAGGGTGAACACCGGGGAGCTGTTTTTT. Translated: CASSSPTSGRVNTGELFF. The chain couples TRBV28 to TRBJ2-2; TRBD2 aligns across 14 bases. Looked up from germline, CDR1 is MDHEN and CDR2 is SYDVKM. This CDR3 region has 18 residues. With V trimmed by 4 bases and J by 1 base, 5 bases remained unmatched.

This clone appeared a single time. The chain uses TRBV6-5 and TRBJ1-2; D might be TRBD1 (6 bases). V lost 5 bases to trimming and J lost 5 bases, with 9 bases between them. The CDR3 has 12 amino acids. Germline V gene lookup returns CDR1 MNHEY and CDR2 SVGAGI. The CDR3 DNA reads TGTGCCAGCAGTCTGCAGGGGTATGGCTACACCTTC. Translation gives CASSLQGYGYTF.

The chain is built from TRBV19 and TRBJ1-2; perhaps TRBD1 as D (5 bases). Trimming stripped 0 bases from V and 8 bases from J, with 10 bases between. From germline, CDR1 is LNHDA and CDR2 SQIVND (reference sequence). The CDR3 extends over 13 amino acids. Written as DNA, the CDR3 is TGTGCCAGTAGTATAGACGCAGGGCGGGGCTACACCTTC. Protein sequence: CASSIDAGRGYTF.

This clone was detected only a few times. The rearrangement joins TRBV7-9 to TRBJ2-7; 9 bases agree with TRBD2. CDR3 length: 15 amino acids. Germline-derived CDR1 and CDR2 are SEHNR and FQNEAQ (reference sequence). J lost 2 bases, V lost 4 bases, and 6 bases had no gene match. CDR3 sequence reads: CASSYSSGKAYEQYF. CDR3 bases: TGTGCCAGCAGCTACTCTAGCGGGAAAGCCTACGAGCAGTACTTC.

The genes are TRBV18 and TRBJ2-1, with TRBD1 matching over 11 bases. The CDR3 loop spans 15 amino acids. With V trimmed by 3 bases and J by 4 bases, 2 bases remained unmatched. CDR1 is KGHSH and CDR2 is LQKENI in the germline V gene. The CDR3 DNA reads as TGTGCCAGCTCACCCGGGACAGGGGGATACAATGAGCAGTTCTTC. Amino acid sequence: CASSPGTGGYNEQFF. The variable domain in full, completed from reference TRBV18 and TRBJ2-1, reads NAGVMQNPRHLVRRRGQEARLRCSPMKGHSHVYWYRQLPEEGLKFMVYLQKENIIDESGMPKERFSAEFPKEGPSILRIQQVVRGDSAAYFCASSPGTGGYNEQFFGPGTRLTVL.

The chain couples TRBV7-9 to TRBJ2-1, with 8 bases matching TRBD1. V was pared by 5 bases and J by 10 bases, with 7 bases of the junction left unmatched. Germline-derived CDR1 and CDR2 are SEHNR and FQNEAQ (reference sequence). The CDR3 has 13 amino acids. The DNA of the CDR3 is TGTGCCAGCAGCCCCTGGACAGGGACCGAGCAGTTCTTC. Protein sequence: CASSPWTGTEQFF.

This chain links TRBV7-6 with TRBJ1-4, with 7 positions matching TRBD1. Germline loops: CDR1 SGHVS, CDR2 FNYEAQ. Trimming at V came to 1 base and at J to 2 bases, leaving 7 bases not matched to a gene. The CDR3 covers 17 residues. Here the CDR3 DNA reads TGTGCCAGCAGCTTAGAGGACAGGCTCAGGACTAATGAAAAACTGTTTTTT. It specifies CASSLEDRLRTNEKLFF. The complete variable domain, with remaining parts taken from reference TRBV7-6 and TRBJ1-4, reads GAGVSQSPRYKVTKRGQDVALRCDPISGHVSLYWYRQALGQGPEFLTYFNYEAQQDKSGLPNDRFSAERPEGSISTLTIQRTEQRDSAMYRCASSLEDRLRTNEKLFFGSGTQLSVL.

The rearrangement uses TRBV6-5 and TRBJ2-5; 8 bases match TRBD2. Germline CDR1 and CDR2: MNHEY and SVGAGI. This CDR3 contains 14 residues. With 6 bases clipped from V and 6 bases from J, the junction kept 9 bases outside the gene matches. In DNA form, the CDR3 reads TGTGCCAGCAGGCCCCTTCCTAGCGGGCAGACCCAGTACTTC. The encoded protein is CASRPLPSGQTQYF.

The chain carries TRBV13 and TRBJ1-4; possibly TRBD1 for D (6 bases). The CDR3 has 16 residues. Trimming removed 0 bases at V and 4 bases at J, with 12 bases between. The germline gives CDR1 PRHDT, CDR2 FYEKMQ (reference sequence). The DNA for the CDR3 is TGTGCCAGCAGCTTAGGGGACAGAAGACTTAATGAAAAACTGTTTTTT. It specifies CASSLGDRRLNEKLFF.

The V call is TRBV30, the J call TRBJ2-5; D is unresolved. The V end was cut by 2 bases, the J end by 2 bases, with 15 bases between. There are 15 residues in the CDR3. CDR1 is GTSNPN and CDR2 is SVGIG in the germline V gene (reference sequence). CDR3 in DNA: TGTGCCTGGAGTATTCTTATGTCGGAGCAAGAGACCCAGTACTTC. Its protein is CAWSILMSEQETQYF. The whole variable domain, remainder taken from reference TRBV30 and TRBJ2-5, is SQTIHQWPATLVQPVGSPLSLECTVEGTSNPNLYWYRQAAGRGLQLLFYSVGIGQISSEVPQNLSASRPQDRQFILSSKKLLLSDSGFYLCAWSILMSEQETQYFGPGTRLLVL.

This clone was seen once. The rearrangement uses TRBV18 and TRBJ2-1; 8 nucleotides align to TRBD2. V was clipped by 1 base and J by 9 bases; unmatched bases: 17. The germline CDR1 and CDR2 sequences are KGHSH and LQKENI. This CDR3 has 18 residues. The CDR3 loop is CASSPQYPTSAELGEQFF. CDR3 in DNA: TGTGCCAGCTCACCACAATACCCGACTAGCGCCGAACTGGGTGAGCAGTTCTTC.